The 27 T cell receptor beta chains presented below share a single source sample, sequenced in a study of shared clonotypes between healthy human individuals. Using immunoSEQ multiplex PCR, the repertoire was profiled, and TCRdb retains in-frame clones only, with some absent. The sample shows about 480,000 clones, approximately 79% of them seen only once. Sequencing used PBMCs. The origin of the receptors is a woman in her thirties or forties in good health. Some clones in this sample may be carry-over from other donors' samples.

CDR3 protein: CASSIAHYSNQPQHF. In nucleotides, the CDR3 is TGTGCCAGTAGTATCGCACACTATAGCAATCAGCCCCAGCATTTT. J is TRBJ1-5 and V is TRBV19, with D unclear. This CDR3 has 15 amino acids. Looked up from germline, CDR1 is LNHDA and CDR2 is SQIVND (reference sequence). Trimming took 3 bases from V and 0 from J, leaving 9 bases between them.

The rearrangement links TRBV18 to TRBJ2-5; D not resolved. The assigned J gene may be wrong: the sequence end matches TRBJ2-7 better. The CDR3 is made up of 13 amino acids. CDR1 is KGHSH, CDR2 LQKENI, per germline. CDR3 bases: TGTGCCAGCTCCCCCGGAGTGAACAACGAGCAGTACTTC. Translated: CASSPGVNNEQYF.

This chain joins TRBV6-5 and TRBJ2-3; D is possibly TRBD1 or TRBD2 (6 bases each). The CDR3 runs 14 residues. The V end was cut by 5 bases, the J end by 4 bases, with 13 bases between. Germline V CDR1 and CDR2: MNHEY, SVGAGI. The CDR3 nucleotides are TGTGCCAGCAGTCGGGGGCGCTCCGCAGATACGCAGTATTTT. Protein: CASSRGRSADTQYF.

V usage is TRBV20-1 and J usage is TRBJ1-3; D call uncertain. CDR1 DFQATT and CDR2 SNEGSKA come from the germline V gene (reference sequence). V gave up 1 base and J gave up 4 bases, with 2 bases separating them. The CDR3 is 11 amino acids. CDR3 amino acids: CSARAGNTIYF. As DNA, the CDR3 is TGCAGTGCTAGAGCCGGAAACACCATATATTTT.

Written as DNA, the CDR3 is TGTGCCAGCAGCCGCGACCGGGTCTCCCCCTACGAGCAGTACTTC. Protein: CASSRDRVSPYEQYF. The chain uses TRBV11-2 and TRBJ2-7; D remains ambiguous. The CDR3 has 15 residues. V lost 5 bases, J lost 2 bases, and 16 bases lay in between. Germline CDR1 is SGHAT and CDR2 is FQNNGV.

This clone is a singleton in its sample. This chain uses TRBV15 with TRBJ2-1, with D hard to call. The CDR3 sequence is 11 residues long. Germline V CDR1 and CDR2: LNHNV, YYDKDF (reference sequence). V was clipped by 1 base and J by 7 bases, with 2 bases between them. The CDR3 region has the DNA TGTGCCACCAGCAGAGCAAATGAGCAGTTCTTC. This encodes CATSRANEQFF.

The chain recombines TRBV2 with TRBJ2-1; 8 bases line up with TRBD2. CDR3 length: 14 residues. The junction had 7 bases not matched to a gene; V was cut back by 7 bases and J by 5 bases. Germline CDR1 reads SNHLY; CDR2 reads FYNNEI. The chain's CDR3 is CASTPGTRNNEQFF. The DNA for the CDR3 is TGTGCCAGCACCCCCGGGACTAGGAACAATGAGCAGTTCTTC.

The chain employs TRBV5-8 and TRBJ2-3; no clear D gene. Trimming shortened V by 0 bases and J by 3 bases, and 5 bases separated the two germline ends. Germline assignment: CDR1 SGHTS and CDR2 YDEGEE. The CDR3 covers 13 residues. This chain's CDR3 is CASSLVTTDTQYF. CDR3 sequence (DNA): TGTGCCAGCAGCTTGGTTACAACAGATACGCAGTATTTT.

The V gene is TRBV6-1, the J gene TRBJ2-7; D tentatively reads TRBD1 or TRBD2 (6 bases each). CDR3 length: 14 residues. V lost 1 base and J 6 bases, leaving 13 bases between the germline ends. Germline-derived CDR1 and CDR2 are MNHNS and SASEGT. Here the CDR3 DNA reads TGTGCCAGCAGTGAAGACGGGGGACAAGCCGAGCAGTACTTC. Its translation is CASSEDGGQAEQYF.

The chain recombines TRBV5-1 with TRBJ1-1, with D possibly matching TRBD1 (5 bases). Germline-derived CDR1 and CDR2 are SGHRS and YFSETQ. V lost 2 bases, J lost 6 bases, and 17 bases lay in between. CDR3 length equals 15 residues. Here the CDR3 reads CASSFGDGAGAEAFF. CDR3 coding DNA: TGCGCCAGCAGCTTTGGGGACGGGGCGGGGGCTGAAGCTTTCTTT.

This clone was found a few times. V is TRBV19 and J is TRBJ1-1; D call uncertain. The germline gives CDR1 LNHDA, CDR2 SQIVND (reference sequence). Trimming shortened V by 5 bases and J by 0 bases, and 7 bases separated the two germline ends. The CDR3 has 13 amino acids. The CDR3 region is CASSAQMNTEAFF. The CDR3 DNA follows: TGTGCCAGTAGTGCCCAGATGAACACTGAAGCTTTCTTT.

The chain has TRBV6-5 and TRBJ1-3; D ambiguous. CDR1 is MNHEY and CDR2 is SVGAGI in the germline V gene. Trimming shortened V by 4 bases and J by 0 bases, and 13 bases separated the two germline ends. The CDR3 runs 16 residues. The CDR3 sequence: CASSSVLISSGNTIYF. In DNA, the CDR3 is TGTGCCAGCAGTTCAGTATTAATAAGCTCTGGAAACACCATATATTTT.

The V gene is TRBV29-1, the J gene TRBJ2-2, with 8 bases that match TRBD1. Per the germline V gene, CDR1 is SQVTM and CDR2 is ANQGSEA. V lost 4 bases, J lost 6 bases, and 7 bases stayed unmatched. The length of the CDR3 is 14 residues. The DNA of the CDR3 is TGCAGCGTTGGATGGGACAGGAGACCCGGGGAGCTGTTTTTT. It encodes CSVGWDRRPGELFF.

The rearrangement joins TRBV6-5 to TRBJ2-3, with 9 positions matching TRBD2. The germline V gene has CDR1 MNHEY and CDR2 SVGAGI. The CDR3 consists of 15 residues. Trimming took 0 bases from V and 8 from J; bases not matched to a gene: 6. CDR3 in amino acids: CASSYSSSGKGTQYF. In nucleotides, the CDR3 is TGTGCCAGCAGTTACTCCTCTAGCGGGAAGGGTACGCAGTATTTT.

This clone was observed once. The chain joins TRBV15 to TRBJ1-5; 11 positions agree with TRBD1. V was clipped by 0 bases and J by 2 bases; unmatched bases: 9. Germline V lookup: CDR1 LNHNV, CDR2 YYDKDF (reference sequence). CDR3 length equals 19 residues. This CDR3 is CATSRDGTGGTVGNQPQHF. CDR3 sequence (DNA): TGTGCCACCAGCAGAGATGGGACAGGGGGTACTGTGGGCAATCAGCCCCAGCATTTT. The full variable domain, in which reference TRBV15 and TRBJ1-5 provide the parts outside the CDR3, is DAMVIQNPRYQVTQFGKPVTLSCSQTLNHNVMYWYQQKSSQAPKLLFHYYDKDFNNEADTPDNFQSRRPNTSFCFLDIRSPGLGDTAMYLCATSRDGTGGTVGNQPQHFGDGTRLSIL.

This clone appeared a few times. The rearrangement links TRBV19 to TRBJ1-5, with a possible D match to TRBD1 (5 bases). The V end lost 5 bases, the J end lost 6 bases, and 17 bases lay between the germline ends. The germline CDR1 and CDR2 sequences are LNHDA and SQIVND (reference sequence). The length of the CDR3 is 15 residues. The CDR3 bases are TGTGCCAGTAGTGCCCGGGGGGAAGCGTTTCAGCCCCAGCATTTT. Residues: CASSARGEAFQPQHF.

Turning to this clone: Distinct nucleotide sequences in the sample also encode this CDR3. The V call is TRBV5-1, the J call TRBJ1-1; 7 bases align to TRBD1. The CDR3 is made up of 15 amino acids. Germline V CDR1 and CDR2: SGHRS, YFSETQ. Trimming removed 1 base from V and 2 bases from J; junction bases left unmatched: 5. CDR3 DNA: TGCGCCAGCAGCTTGACCGGGACAGCTAACACTGAAGCTTTCTTT. This translates into CASSLTGTANTEAFF. Looking up the rest from reference TRBV5-1 and TRBJ1-1 gives the full variable domain: KAGVTQTPRYLIKTRGQQVTLSCSPISGHRSVSWYQQTPGQGLQFLFEYFSETQRNKGNFPGRFSGRQFSNSRSEMNVSTLELGDSALYLCASSLTGTANTEAFFGQGTRLTVV.

This clone occurred a few times. The rearrangement joins TRBV4-3 to TRBJ2-1; the D gene is possibly TRBD2 (5 bases). Looked up from germline, CDR1 is LGHNA and CDR2 is YSLEER. Trimming removed 3 bases from V and 8 bases from J, with 14 bases in between. The CDR3 is 14 residues long. CDR3 sequence: CASSQGLERDEQFF. Here the CDR3 DNA reads TGCGCCAGCAGCCAGGGTTTAGAGAGGGATGAGCAGTTCTTC.

This clone was recorded once. At the DNA level, this CDR3 is encoded by other sequences in the same sample as well. This chain links TRBV5-4 with TRBJ2-3; 13 nucleotides agree with TRBD2. The CDR3 sequence is 16 residues long. The V segment lost 0 bases and the J segment 3 bases; nucleotides outside the gene matches: 1. Germline V gene data show CDR1 as SGHNT and CDR2 as YYREEE (reference sequence). The CDR3 is CASSLGLAGGTDTQYF. DNA of the CDR3: TGTGCCAGCAGCTTGGGACTAGCGGGAGGAACAGATACGCAGTATTTT.

The chain carries TRBV6-1 and TRBJ1-3; D is possibly TRBD1 (5 bases). The CDR3 extends over 16 amino acids. Trimming took 1 base from V and 0 from J, leaving 10 bases between them. Per germline, CDR1 MNHNS and CDR2 SASEGT. The CDR3 reads CASSEVGRGSGNTIYF. CDR3 sequence (DNA): TGTGCCAGCAGTGAAGTGGGACGGGGCTCTGGAAACACCATATATTTT.

V and J are TRBV4-2 and TRBJ1-5; possibly TRBD1 for D (5 bases). The CDR3 is 15 residues long. CDR1 LGHNA and CDR2 YNFKEQ come from the germline V gene. The V and J ends lost 0 bases and 0 bases respectively, with 6 bases between them. The CDR3: CASSQEGGSNQPQHF. Written as DNA, the CDR3 is TGTGCCAGCAGCCAAGAGGGGGGTAGCAATCAGCCCCAGCATTTT.

V and J are TRBV11-2 and TRBJ2-3; TRBD2 matches 7 bases. The length of the CDR3 is 14 residues. Germline lookup yields CDR1 SGHAT and CDR2 FQNNGV. Unmatched junction bases numbered 5, after V lost 1 base and J lost 7 bases. CDR3: CASSLGGRANTQYF. The CDR3 DNA is TGTGCCAGCAGCTTAGGAGGGAGGGCAAATACGCAGTATTTT.

The chain has TRBV28 and TRBJ2-3; D is ambiguous. The CDR3 loop spans 15 amino acids. V shed 4 bases and J shed 0 bases, with 11 bases lying between them. Germline CDR1 is MDHEN and CDR2 is SYDVKM. CDR3 in DNA: TGTGCCAGCAGTTGGACGTCCTTTAGCACAGATACGCAGTATTTT. Its protein product is CASSWTSFSTDTQYF.

The chain joins TRBV7-3 to TRBJ2-1; 7 positions match TRBD1. J was trimmed by 5 bases and V by 5 bases; bases with no gene match: 6. This CDR3 comprises 14 residues. Germline V gene data show CDR1 as SGHTA and CDR2 as FQGTGA. CDR3 nucleotides: TGTGCCAGCAGCCGCGACAGGGTGGACAATGAGCAGTTCTTC. Protein sequence: CASSRDRVDNEQFF.

This rearrangement joins TRBV20-1 to TRBJ1-2; D unresolved. The CDR3 covers 11 residues. Germline CDR1 DFQATT, CDR2 SNEGSKA (reference sequence). Trimming pared 2 bases from V and 3 bases from J, leaving 4 bases between. In DNA, the CDR3 is TGCAGTGCTAGACAGGACTATGGCTACACCTTC. Its protein is CSARQDYGYTF.

This clone showed up just a few times. The sample holds other DNA sequences that translate to the same CDR3. The chain has TRBV9 and TRBJ1-1; D is ambiguous. Germline CDR1 and CDR2: SGDLS and YYNGEE. The CDR3 totals 13 residues. The V end was cut by 0 bases, the J end by 0 bases, with 3 bases between. The CDR3 DNA reads TGTGCCAGCAGCGTAGCTCTGAACACTGAAGCTTTCTTT. Protein product: CASSVALNTEAFF. Full variable domain (missing parts from reference TRBV9 and TRBJ1-1): DSGVTQTPKHLITATGQRVTLRCSPRSGDLSVYWYQQSLDQGLQFLIQYYNGEERAKGNILERFSAQQFPDLHSELNLSSLELGDSALYFCASSVALNTEAFFGQGTRLTVV.

The DNA for the CDR3 is TGCGCCAGCACCCTTTGGGGAGGTTACGGAAACACCATATATTTT. Protein sequence: CASTLWGGYGNTIYF. J is TRBJ1-3 and V is TRBV5-1; D gene uncertain. V lost 6 bases and J 4 bases, leaving 17 bases between the germline ends. Germline V gene lookup returns CDR1 SGHRS and CDR2 YFSETQ. The length of the CDR3 is 15 residues. Drawing the rest from reference TRBV5-1 and TRBJ1-3, the complete variable domain is KAGVTQTPRYLIKTRGQQVTLSCSPISGHRSVSWYQQTPGQGLQFLFEYFSETQRNKGNFPGRFSGRQFSNSRSEMNVSTLELGDSALYLCASTLWGGYGNTIYFGEGSWLTVV.